These T cell receptor beta chains were read from a single sample in a study of OX40 agonist ivuxolimab in advanced cancers. Clones were read by immunoSEQ multiplex PCR, and TCRdb kept only the in-frame ones, dropping some. The sample lists roughly 90,000 clones, under 95% occurring once. This specimen consisted of CD4+ or CD8+ T cells sorted from blood, obtained in a trial of the OX40 agonist ivuxolimab. All receptors come from an adult with an advanced solid tumor such as melanoma, head and neck, liver or kidney cancer. CDR3s include the opening cysteine and the closing phenylalanine or tryptophan. D genes are given only for firm matches. Some rows have no size entry. The others give once, few or many, or a class for an expanded clone.

D gene	V gene	J gene	clone size	CDR3 DNA	CDR3 protein
TRBD2	TRBV9	TRBJ2-1	.	TGTGCCAGCAGCCCCAAGGGAGGGGGTAGCGGGAGGAATGAGCAGTTCTTC	CASSPKGGGSGRNEQFF
.	TRBV6-1	TRBJ2-2	.	TGTGCCAGCTCCAGAGCCCTCCTGAACACCGGGGAGCTGTTTTTT	CASSRALLNTGELFF
.	TRBV11-2	TRBJ2-5	.	TGTGCCAGCAGCTTAGTGTTTCGAGGGGAATTGAGAGTAGAGACCCAGTACTTC	CASSLVFRGELRVETQYF
.	TRBV9	TRBJ2-7	.	TGTGCCAGCAGGCAAGGTGGGGGGACCACCTCCTACGAGCAGTACTTC	CASRQGGGTTSYEQYF
TRBD2	TRBV10-1	TRBJ2-2	once	TGCGCCAGCAGTGGGATAGCGGGAGTTACCGGGGAGCTGTTTTTT	CASSGIAGVTGELFF
.	TRBV7-9	TRBJ1-2	.	TGTGCCAGCAGCTTAAGTTGGGCAGCTAACTATGGCTACACCTTC	CASSLSWAANYGYTF
.	TRBV6-6	TRBJ1-2	.	TGTGCCATGGGTTCAACGGGGCAGGGGTCACTCTATGGCTACACCTTC	CAMGSTGQGSLYGYTF
.	TRBV5-1	TRBJ2-3	.	TGCGCCAGCAGCTTGGCGATGGGTGGGACAGATACGCAGTATTTT	CASSLAMGGTDTQYF
.	TRBV7-9	TRBJ2-7	.	TGTGCCAGCAGCCCCGCCGGGGGATTCAGCTCCTACGAGCAGTACTTC	CASSPAGGFSSYEQYF
.	TRBV28	TRBJ1-5	.	TGTGCCAGCAGTTTATTTTTGACAGTTTATCAGCCCCAGCATTTT	CASSLFLTVYQPQHF
TRBD2	TRBV30	TRBJ2-7	.	TGTGCCTGGAGTGAACTAGCGGGAGTTGGTGAGCAGTACTTC	CAWSELAGVGEQYF
.	TRBV6-6	TRBJ2-7	.	TGTACCAGCAGTTACTCGAGGACAAGACCCTACGAGCAGTACTTC	CTSSYSRTRPYEQYF
TRBD1	TRBV30	TRBJ1-4	.	TGTGCCTGGAGCACGGGACAGCGCACAACTAATGAAAAACTGTTTTTT	CAWSTGQRTTNEKLFF
TRBD1	TRBV5-6	TRBJ1-2	.	TGTGCCAGCAGCGTACAGGGGGCATCGGTTGGCTACACCTTC	CASSVQGASVGYTF
.	TRBV6-1	TRBJ1-1	once	TGTGCCAGCATAGGAGGGAACACTGAAGCTTTCTTT	CASIGGNTEAFF
.	TRBV6-5	TRBJ2-7	.	TGTGCCAGCATAGGGATCGGCGAGCAGTACTTC	CASIGIGEQYF
.	TRBV20-1	TRBJ1-5	.	TGCAGTGCCAGCTACCAGGGGCCCCAGCATTTT	CSASYQGPQHF
TRBD2	TRBV9	TRBJ2-1	.	TGTGCCAGCAGCCCCTACCGGGAGGCGGGCAATGAGCAGTTCTTC	CASSPYREAGNEQFF
.	TRBV9	TRBJ1-2	.	TGTGCCAGCAGCGCTTCAGCCCCTACTAACTATGGCTACACCTTC	CASSASAPTNYGYTF
TRBD1	TRBV19	TRBJ1-2	.	TGTGCCAGTAGTATCCCAGGGGGGAGCTATGGCTACACCTTC	CASSIPGGSYGYTF
.	TRBV5-1	TRBJ2-5	.	TGCGCCAGCAGCTTTCTTCAACAGACTCAAGAGACCCAGTACTTC	CASSFLQQTQETQYF
.	TRBV6-6	TRBJ2-7	.	TGTGCCAGCAGTTCCCAGGGATGGGGCTACGAGCAGTACTTC	CASSSQGWGYEQYF
.	TRBV7-9	TRBJ1-4	.	TGTGCCAGCAGCTCCGCCCGGGCAACTAATGAAAAACTGTTTTTT	CASSSARATNEKLFF
.	TRBV27	TRBJ2-4	.	TGTGCCAGCAGTCCAGTAGCCAAAAACATTCAGTACTTC	CASSPVAKNIQYF
TRBD2	TRBV6-4	TRBJ2-1	few	TGTGCCAGCAGTGACTCTAGCGGGAGTTACAATGAGCAGTTCTTC	CASSDSSGSYNEQFF
.	TRBV7-9	TRBJ2-1	.	TGTGCCAGCAGCTTAACGGGACCCTACAATGAGCAGTTCTTC	CASSLTGPYNEQFF
TRBD2	TRBV28	TRBJ2-1	.	TGTGCCAGCGAGACTAGCGGGAGCAATGAGCAGTTCTTC	CASETSGSNEQFF
.	TRBV18	TRBJ1-3	.	TGTGCCAGCTTAACCCGGGGGTCTGGAAACACCATATATTTT	CASLTRGSGNTIYF
.	TRBV19	TRBJ1-4	.	TGTGCCAGTAGTTTGGCCCGTCTTGAAAAACTGTTTTTT	CASSLARLEKLFF
.	TRBV5-8	TRBJ2-6	.	TGTGCCAGCAGCTTGGGCTCAGGGACTGGGGCCAACGTCCTGACTTTC	CASSLGSGTGANVLTF
.	TRBV30	TRBJ2-1	.	TGTGCCTGGAGCCCCAGCCCGGGACCCTACCCCAATGAGCAGTTCTTC	CAWSPSPGPYPNEQFF
.	TRBV11-2	TRBJ2-7	.	TGTGCCAGCAGCGTTGGTCTGGACGAGCAGTACTTC	CASSVGLDEQYF
.	TRBV19	TRBJ2-1	.	TGTGCCAGTAGTGCGTCGACATACTACAATGAGCAGTTCTTC	CASSASTYYNEQFF
TRBD1	TRBV5-1	TRBJ2-3	.	TGCGCCAGCAGCCCGGACAGGGGAATAACAGATACGCAGTATTTT	CASSPDRGITDTQYF
.	TRBV5-1	TRBJ2-2	.	TGCGCCAGCAGCTTAAAGGCCGGGACTTGGAACACCGGGGAGCTGTTTTTT	CASSLKAGTWNTGELFF
TRBD1	TRBV30	TRBJ2-1	few	TGTGCCTGGAGTGTACAGACAGGGAATGAGCAGTTCTTC	CAWSVQTGNEQFF